Listed below are T cell receptor beta chains from one sample, sequenced in a study of tumor-infiltrating lymphocytes in oesophageal squamous cell carcinoma. TCRdb reprocessed the PCR reads via MiXCR and lists one record per CDR3 protein. The sample lists about 23,000 distinct CDR3 sequences; around 40% were seen once. Sequenced: esophageal tumor tissue. These receptors all stem from a male donor with esophageal squamous cell carcinoma. Both conserved end residues are part of each CDR3. A D gene is named only where the DNA matches it firmly. Clone sizes are given selectively: once, few, many, or a class where the clone is expanded.

- | TRBJ2-3 | TRBV7-3 | - | TGTGCCAGCAGCTTACCCCGGACCAGCGAGTTTTTAGATACGCAGTATTTT | CASSLPRTSEFLDTQYF
- | TRBJ2-6 | TRBV2 | - | TGTGCCAGCAGCGGGACAACTCATTACTCTGGGGCCAACGTCCTGACTTTC | CASSGTTHYSGANVLTF
TRBD1 | TRBJ2-1 | TRBV7-9 | - | TGTGCCAGCAGCGCCGGGACAGGGGGCTCTGAGCAGTTCTTC | CASSAGTGGSEQFF
- | TRBJ2-5 | TRBV11-3 | many | TGTGCCAGCAGCTTAGATACGCAAGAGACCCAGTACTTC | CASSLDTQETQYF
- | TRBJ2-7 | TRBV28 | many | TGTGCCAGCAGTTCTTTTGGGACGGGAAGCTCCTACGAGCAGTACTTC | CASSSFGTGSSYEQYF
TRBD2 | TRBJ2-1 | TRBV7-8 | few | TGTGCCAGCAGCCGAAGTAGAGCGGGAGGCTCCTACAATGAGCAGTTCTTC | CASSRSRAGGSYNEQFF
- | TRBJ2-5 | TRBV27 | - | TGTGCCAGCAGTTTATCGGGGAGTGGGGAGACCCAGTACTTC | CASSLSGSGETQYF
- | TRBJ1-4 | TRBV6-1 | many | TGTGCCAGCAGCCTGCAACCCTTCCGCGCAGGGTGGGGTGAAAAACTGTTTTTT | CASSLQPFRAGWGEKLFF
- | TRBJ2-7 | TRBV11-2 | - | TGTGCCAGCAGCCCGTGGGAGAACTACAATGAGCAGTACTTC | CASSPWENYNEQYF
TRBD1 | TRBJ2-3 | TRBV6-1 | many | TGTGCCAGCGAGGGACGGACAGGGGGCGCGGATACGCAGTATTTT | CASEGRTGGADTQYF
- | TRBJ1-1 | TRBV5-5 | many | TGTGCCAGCAGCTTTGGGTTTTTGGTCACTGAAGCTTTCTTT | CASSFGFLVTEAFF
- | TRBJ2-5 | TRBV11-3 | - | TGTGCCAGCAGCTCCTTTGGTGGACCGTATGTGACCCAGTACTTC | CASSSFGGPYVTQYF
- | TRBJ2-2 | TRBV19 | few | TGTGCCAGTACCCGGGGGGCATGGACCGGGGAGCTGTTTTTT | CASTRGAWTGELFF
TRBD1 | TRBJ2-2 | TRBV7-3 | - | TGTGCCAGCAGCCCCCAGGGGGCCGGGGAGCTGTTTTTT | CASSPQGAGELFF
- | TRBJ1-5 | TRBV6-1 | many | TGTGCCAGCAGTGGGGCATATAGCAATCAGCCCCAGCATTTT | CASSGAYSNQPQHF
TRBD2 | TRBJ2-1 | TRBV12-3/TRBV12-4 | - | TGTGCCAGCAGTTCTCTCATAGCGGGAGCGGGATATGAGCAGTTCTTC | CASSSLIAGAGYEQFF
- | TRBJ2-1 | TRBV7-8 | - | TGTGCCAGCAGCTTAGTGAGCTCCTACAATGAGCAGTTCTTC | CASSLVSSYNEQFF
TRBD1 | TRBJ2-7 | TRBV6-1 | few | TGTGCCAGCAGTGAACCGGGACAGGGGACCTACGAGCAGTACTTC | CASSEPGQGTYEQYF
- | TRBJ1-5 | TRBV10-1 | - | TGCGCCAGCAGTGAGTGGGGGCGAGAGGGGGGAAGACGGTGTGCTAGCAATCAGCCCCAGCATTTT | CASSEWGREGGRRCASNQPQHF
TRBD2 | TRBJ2-1 | TRBV7-3 | - | TGTGCCAGCAGCTGGACTAGCCCCAGCTCCTACAATGAGCAGTTCTTC | CASSWTSPSSYNEQFF
- | TRBJ2-1 | TRBV7-3 | - | TGTGCCAGCAGCGCAACAGGGCAGGATGAGCAGTTCTTC | CASSATGQDEQFF
- | TRBJ1-1 | TRBV5-6 | many | TGTGCCAGCAGCAAGGGAATCAGCGGGGGTACTGAAGCTTTCTTT | CASSKGISGGTEAFF
- | TRBJ2-7 | TRBV11-2 | - | TGTGCCAGCAGCTTAGAACCACAGGGCCTCTACGAGCAGTACTTC | CASSLEPQGLYEQYF
- | TRBJ2-3 | TRBV6-2/TRBV6-3 | - | TGTGCCAGCGGCCGGGGAACCGGTACAGATACGCAGTATTTT | CASGRGTGTDTQYF
- | TRBJ2-3 | TRBV6-6 | - | TGTGCCACCCAAAAGGGGCAGATCACAGATACGCAGTATTTT | CATQKGQITDTQYF
- | TRBJ2-5 | TRBV11-1 | - | TGTGCCAGCAGCTTAACGGGGACCGCAGATACGCAGTACTTC | CASSLTGTADTQYF
- | TRBJ2-5 | TRBV12-2 | many | TGTGCAAGTCGCTTAGCGCCTTTAGCGGTCGAGGGAGAGACCCAGTACTTC | CASRLAPLAVEGETQYF
- | TRBJ1-2 | TRBV28 | many | TGTGCCAGCAGTTCCTGGACCGGACCCTCCGTGCGTGGCTACACCTTC | CASSSWTGPSVRGYTF
- | TRBJ2-5 | TRBV7-2 | - | TGTGCCAGCAGCCCAGACCAGGGGCAGGGGCAGACCCAGTACTTC | CASSPDQGQGQTQYF
TRBD2 | TRBJ2-2 | TRBV12-5 | many | TGTGCTAGTGGTTTGACGGGACTAGCGGAGACCGGGGAGCTGTTTTTT | CASGLTGLAETGELFF
- | TRBJ2-1 | TRBV10-3 | many | TGTGCCACCCAACACATGCCGGGCGGAACATACAATGAGCAGTTCTTC | CATQHMPGGTYNEQFF
TRBD1 | TRBJ2-7 | TRBV6-6 | few | TGTGCCAGCAGTTACGGACAGGGTTCCTACGAGCAGTACTTC | CASSYGQGSYEQYF
TRBD2 | TRBJ2-3 | TRBV6-1 | few | TGTGCCAGCAGTTACGGGACTAGCCGCACAGATACGCAGTATTTT | CASSYGTSRTDTQYF
- | TRBJ2-3 | TRBV5-5 | many | TGTGCCAGCAGTCGACTAGAGAGTGGGACAGATACGCAGTATTTT | CASSRLESGTDTQYF
- | TRBJ2-2 | TRBV6-1 | many | TGTGCCAGCAGTTTGTTGCCCACCGGGGAGCTGTTTTTT | CASSLLPTGELFF
TRBD2 | TRBJ2-4 | TRBV5-1 | - | TGCGCCAGCAGTCAGGTAGCGGGGGCAGCCAAAAACATTCAGTACTTC | CASSQVAGAAKNIQYF
- | TRBJ2-7 | TRBV7-2 | - | TGTGCCAGCAGCTTAGGGCAATACGAGCAGTACTTC | CASSLGQYEQYF
- | TRBJ1-4 | TRBV7-8 | medium-sized | TGTGCCAGCAGCTTAGTGGGCGGGGGGTCGGCAACTAATGAAAAACTGTTTTTT | CASSLVGGGSATNEKLFF
TRBD1 | TRBJ2-1 | TRBV11-2 | many | TGTGCCAGCAGCTTTGGACAGGGCTCCTACAATGAGCAGTTCTTC | CASSFGQGSYNEQFF
- | TRBJ2-4 | TRBV4-1 | many | TGCGCCAGCAGCCGGGACTCGGGCGGACTAGCCAAAAACATTCAGTACTTC | CASSRDSGGLAKNIQYF
- | TRBJ2-7 | TRBV4-1 | - | TGCGCCAGCAGCCAGGAAGGGACTGGGGGCCACTACGAGCAGTACTTC | CASSQEGTGGHYEQYF
- | TRBJ2-7 | TRBV5-1 | many | TGCGCCAGCAGCTTGCTGCAACGCGACGAGCAGTACTTC | CASSLLQRDEQYF
- | TRBJ2-1 | TRBV10-2 | - | TGCGCCAGCACCAGGACGAGCTACAATGAGCAGTTCTTC | CASTRTSYNEQFF
TRBD1 | TRBJ2-7 | TRBV6-1 | many | TGTGCCAGCAGGCCCACAGGGGAGAGGGCCCTCCACTTC | CASRPTGERALHF
- | TRBJ2-7 | TRBV5-1 | few | TGCGCCAGCAGCCCCCCTTCGGGGGACGAGCAGTACTTC | CASSPPSGDEQYF
- | TRBJ2-1 | TRBV12-3/TRBV12-4 | medium-sized | TGTGCCAGCAGTTTCCCAGGGGCAGGATCCTACAATGAGCAGTTCTTC | CASSFPGAGSYNEQFF
TRBD2 | TRBJ2-4 | TRBV24-1 | - | TGTGCCACCAGTGCCCGGACTAGCGGAGACATTCAGTACTTC | CATSARTSGDIQYF
TRBD1 | TRBJ2-7 | TRBV7-6 | few | TGTGCCAGCAGCTTAGCGCAGGGGGCTGAGGGAGAGCAGTACTTC | CASSLAQGAEGEQYF
TRBD2 | TRBJ2-1 | TRBV9 | - | TGTGCCAGCAGGAATCGACTAGCGGGATACAATGAGCAGTTCTTC | CASRNRLAGYNEQFF
TRBD2 | TRBJ2-3 | TRBV7-6 | - | TGTGCCAGCAGCCCTGCAGCGGGAGACACAGATACGCAGTATTTT | CASSPAAGDTDTQYF
TRBD1 | TRBJ2-2 | TRBV7-8 | - | TGTGCCAGCAGCCCGCGGACAGGGCGGACCACCGGGGAGCTGTTTTTT | CASSPRTGRTTGELFF
- | TRBJ2-1 | TRBV5-1 | many | TGCGCCAGCAGCTTGGTTTATCGTTCCTACAATGAGCAGTTCTTC | CASSLVYRSYNEQFF
- | TRBJ2-3 | TRBV24-1 | many | TGTGCCACCAGTGACCCAACGACTGTATCTAGCACAGATACGCAGTATTTT | CATSDPTTVSSTDTQYF
TRBD1 | TRBJ1-2 | TRBV10-1 | once | TGCGCCAGCCGCTGGGACAGGGGAAGGTGTGGCTACACCTTC | CASRWDRGRCGYTF
TRBD2 | TRBJ2-3 | TRBV18 | many | TGTGCCAGCTCAGGACTAGCGGGAGCCTCAGATACGCAGTATTTT | CASSGLAGASDTQYF
TRBD1 | TRBJ2-7 | TRBV6-1 | many | TGTGCCAGCAGTGTACGGGACAGGCATAACAATGAGCAGTACTTC | CASSVRDRHNNEQYF
TRBD1 | TRBJ1-1 | TRBV5-6 | many | TGTGCCAGCAGCAAAACAGGGGGCACTGAAGCTTTCTTT | CASSKTGGTEAFF
TRBD1 | TRBJ1-4 | TRBV5-1 | few | TGCGCCAGCAGCTTCGGGACAGGGCTTGATGAAAAACTGTTTTTT | CASSFGTGLDEKLFF
- | TRBJ2-1 | TRBV7-6 | - | TGTGCCAGCAGCTTATCTTCGTTCAATGAGCAGTTCTTC | CASSLSSFNEQFF
TRBD2 | TRBJ2-1 | TRBV5-3 | - | TGTGCCAGCAGCCATAGCGGGAGAGTGGACAATGAGCAGTTCTTC | CASSHSGRVDNEQFF